One and the same sample provided the 23 T cell receptor beta chains below, sequenced in a study of T cell repertoires in cytomegalovirus infection. Each CDR3 protein is one row after TCRdb ran MiXCR on the reads. Of 500,000 or so distinct CDR3 sequences listed, approximately 17% were seen once; the top ten hold about 24%. The specimen was CD8+ T cells from PBMCs. These receptors originate from a human donor in good health (CMV status not recorded). Some clones in this sample may be carry-over from other donors' samples.

On this clonotype: Possible read error: a much larger clone is one base away. This rearrangement joins TRBV5-5 to TRBJ2-1; 10 bases are shared with TRBD2. CDR3 length: 16 residues. The germline gives CDR1 SGHKS, CDR2 YYEKEE (reference sequence). The CDR3 region has the DNA TGTACCAGCAGCGTTTCCCAGCGGGAGGGCCACAATGAGCAGTTCTTC. This translates into CTSSVSQREGHNEQFF.

This chain joins TRBV3-1 and TRBJ2-1; D uncertain. Deletions cut 2 bases from V and 2 bases from J, with 19 bases between. The CDR3 runs 18 residues. Per the germline V gene, CDR1 is LGHDT and CDR2 is YNNKEL (reference sequence). The CDR3 region has the DNA TGTGCCAGCAGCCAAAAGCTTTTAACGCGGAGCCCCTACAATGAGCAGTTCTTC. Its translation is CASSQKLLTRSPYNEQFF.

V usage is TRBV20-1 and J usage is TRBJ2-7; 10 nucleotides match TRBD1. This CDR3 is built from 15 residues. Germline CDR1 reads DFQATT; CDR2 reads SNEGSKA (reference sequence). V dropped 3 bases and J dropped 4; count of bases not matched to a gene: 9. The CDR3 spells CSARATGGMRYEQYF. CDR3 coding DNA: TGCAGTGCTAGGGCGACAGGGGGCATGAGGTACGAGCAGTACTTC.

This clonotype was seen only a few times. This chain links TRBV7-9 with TRBJ1-1, with D tentatively TRBD1 (6 bases). The CDR3 has 15 residues. V lost 1 base and J 5 bases, leaving 14 bases between the germline ends. Germline V gene data show CDR1 as SEHNR and CDR2 as FQNEAQ (reference sequence). CDR3 region: CASSLGEQGSTEAFF. The CDR3 coding sequence is TGTGCCAGCAGCTTAGGGGAACAGGGAAGTACTGAAGCTTTCTTT.

This clonotype was recorded at least ten times. This sequence joins TRBV7-6 and TRBJ2-7; no clear D gene. From germline, CDR1 is SGHVS and CDR2 FNYEAQ. V was clipped by 1 base and J by 5 bases, with 18 bases between them. This CDR3 region has 16 residues. The CDR3 loop reads CASSLGGLPPSDEQYF. Here the CDR3 DNA reads TGTGCCAGCAGCTTAGGTGGGTTGCCGCCGAGTGACGAGCAGTACTTC.

There are many counts of this clonotype. J is TRBJ1-1 and V is TRBV6-2 or TRBV6-3; D is possibly TRBD1 (6 bases). This CDR3 is built from 15 residues. Per germline, CDR1 MNHEY and CDR2 SVGEGT. Trimming stripped 8 bases from V and 4 bases from J, with 20 bases between. The CDR3 coding sequence is TGTGCCAGCGGGAAAATTCGGGACACCCGCACTGAAGCTTTCTTT. It encodes CASGKIRDTRTEAFF.

This clonotype has more than one count but fewer than ten. The chain joins TRBV6-5 to TRBJ1-3; D not resolved. Trimming took off 0 bases at V and 15 bases at J, with 15 bases between the two ends. Germline V gene data show CDR1 as MNHEY and CDR2 as SVGAGI. The CDR3 is 13 amino acids. CDR3 DNA sequence: TGTGCCAGCAGTTACTCGAAATGGGGATCAAAATATTTT. This sequence encodes CASSYSKWGSKYF.

With regard to this clonotype: This may stem from a read error, because a much larger clone lies one nucleotide away. This likely comes from a read error, as the CDR3 has no conserved phenylalanine or tryptophan at its end. The V and J genes are TRBV12-3 or TRBV12-4 and TRBJ2-5; 8 nucleotides align to TRBD2. This CDR3 comprises 15 residues. J lost 3 bases, V lost 5 bases, and 8 bases had no gene match. Here the CDR3 reads CASSEGTSPKETQYL. Written as DNA, the CDR3 is TGTGCCAGCAGTGAAGGGACTAGTCCAAAAGAGACCCAGTACTTA.

This chain links TRBV19 with TRBJ1-5; D ambiguous. This CDR3 is 16 amino acids long. V was cut by 5 bases and J by 7 bases, with 21 bases left in between. Germline-derived CDR1 and CDR2 are LNHDA and SQIVND (reference sequence). The CDR3 bases are TGTGCCAGTAGTGCCCCCGGCGGGCAGTACTACCAGCCCCAGCATTTT. Amino acid sequence: CASSAPGGQYYQPQHF.

The J gene is TRBJ2-1, the V gene TRBV24-1; weak D call: TRBD2 (6 bases). V lost 4 bases, J lost 8 bases, and 20 bases lay in between. Per germline, CDR1 KGHDR and CDR2 SFDVKD. The CDR3 spans 16 residues. CDR3 in DNA: TGTGCCACCAGTGACCCGGGACTCGACCGATCCGATGAGCAGTTCTTC. This codes for CATSDPGLDRSDEQFF.

The rearrangement uses TRBV27 and TRBJ1-5; 8 positions agree with TRBD1. The germline gives CDR1 MNHEY, CDR2 SMNVEV (reference sequence). Trimming took 5 bases from V and 7 from J; bases not matched to a gene: 7. The CDR3 runs 14 residues. The CDR3 sequence: CASSSRGQLQPQHF. CDR3 DNA: TGTGCCAGCAGTAGCAGGGGGCAACTCCAGCCCCAGCATTTT.

V gene TRBV5-1 combines with J gene TRBJ2-5; D possibly corresponds to TRBD2 (5 bases). Trimming took off 3 bases at V and 1 base at J, with 13 bases between the two ends. CDR3 size: 15 residues. The germline V gene encodes CDR1 SGHRS and CDR2 YFSETQ. The CDR3 DNA is TGCGCCAGCAGCTCCGAGGGTCTCATCCAAGAGACCCAGTACTTC. This translates into CASSSEGLIQETQYF.

This clonotype was observed a few times. This CDR3 is CSATPGASEQYF. Here the CDR3 DNA reads TGCAGTGCTACCCCCGGGGCTTCCGAGCAGTACTTC. This chain connects TRBV20-1 to TRBJ2-7; D may match TRBD1 or TRBD2 (5 bases each). Germline CDR1 and CDR2: DFQATT and SNEGSKA (reference sequence). The CDR3 length is 12 residues. Trimming took off 4 bases at V and 6 bases at J, with 13 bases between the two ends.

This clonotype has a handful of counts. J is TRBJ1-1 and V is TRBV6-5; 10 bases line up with TRBD1. The germline gives CDR1 MNHEY, CDR2 SVGAGI. The CDR3 length is 14 residues. Losses at the gene ends were 1 base for V and 8 bases for J; bases not matched to a gene: 4. The CDR3 is CASSYFGQGEEAFF. CDR3 DNA: TGTGCCAGCAGTTACTTCGGACAGGGGGAGGAAGCTTTCTTT.

This clonotype was found many times. V and J are TRBV28 and TRBJ1-2, with D unresolved. Trimming removed 5 bases at V and 5 bases at J, with 18 bases between. From germline, CDR1 is MDHEN and CDR2 SYDVKM. The CDR3 is made up of 15 amino acids. The CDR3: CASSPPRRIRYGYTF. The CDR3, as DNA: TGTGCCAGCAGTCCCCCCCGTAGGATTCGGTATGGCTACACCTTC.

V is TRBV9 and J is TRBJ2-5; 13 bases fit TRBD2. Germline V lookup: CDR1 SGDLS, CDR2 YYNGEE. Trimming took 2 bases from V and 1 from J; bases not matched to a gene: 8. The CDR3 runs 18 residues. The CDR3 bases are TGTGCCAGCAGCGTCGGGACTAGCGGGATGGGGGGCCAAGAGACCCAGTACTTC. Translation: CASSVGTSGMGGQETQYF.

The sample holds many counts of this clonotype. J is TRBJ2-1 and V is TRBV6-5, with D unclear. The CDR3 is made up of 14 amino acids. Germline CDR1 reads MNHEY; CDR2 reads SVGAGI. V was shortened by 2 bases and J by 4 bases, with 9 bases between the two germline ends. CDR3 sequence (DNA): TGTGCCAGCAGTTACCTGGAACGGTACAATGAGCAGTTCTTC. Translating it yields CASSYLERYNEQFF.

This chain connects TRBV5-1 to TRBJ1-1; the D gene is possibly TRBD1 (5 bases). Germline values: CDR1 SGHRS, CDR2 YFSETQ. The CDR3 totals 16 residues. Trimming took off 5 bases at V and 3 bases at J, with 20 bases between the two ends. CDR3 sequence (DNA): TGCGCCAGCAGGGAGAGTCAGGGTGAGGGGTACACTGAAGCTTTCTTT. Amino acid sequence: CASRESQGEGYTEAFF.

This sequence joins TRBV30 and TRBJ2-7, with D possibly matching TRBD2 (5 bases). Trimming pared 4 bases from V and 6 bases from J, leaving 25 bases between. The CDR3 length is 16 residues. Germline V gene sequence: CDR1 GTSNPN, CDR2 SVGIG (reference sequence). The CDR3 nucleotides read TGTGCCTGGACTGCGGTGGACGGGCGCTGGACTCGCGAGCAGTACTTC. It encodes CAWTAVDGRWTREQYF.

This clonotype was seen only a few times. This chain links TRBV10-2 with TRBJ1-6; 7 nucleotides align to TRBD1. The CDR3 extends over 15 amino acids. Germline V gene data show CDR1 as WSHSY and CDR2 as SAAADI. With V trimmed by 6 bases and J by 9 bases, 11 bases remained unmatched. The CDR3 is CASRETLDRASPLHF. For the CDR3, the DNA is TGCGCCAGCAGAGAAACCCTCGACAGGGCTTCACCCCTCCACTTT.

This clonotype showed up just a few times. V and J are TRBV2 and TRBJ2-7, with TRBD1 as a possible D gene (5 bases). Trimming left V 1 base short and J 5 bases short, with 9 bases between. Germline V gives CDR1 SNHLY, CDR2 FYNNEI. The CDR3 is 13 amino acids. The chain's CDR3 is CASSEGRAHEQYF. The CDR3 DNA reads as TGTGCCAGCAGTGAAGGCAGGGCCCACGAGCAGTACTTC.

The sample holds many counts of this clonotype. As DNA, the CDR3 is TGTGCCAGCAGCTTAGGCAGGGTGTCCTACAATGAGCAGTTCTTC. Translating it yields CASSLGRVSYNEQFF. The chain has TRBV7-8 and TRBJ2-1; a weak D match, TRBD1 (5 bases). Germline V gene sequence: CDR1 SGHVS, CDR2 FQNEAQ. Trimming removed 1 base from V and 1 base from J, with 8 bases in between. The CDR3 length is 15 residues.

The rearrangement joins TRBV27 to TRBJ2-2; D may be TRBD2 (5 bases). Trimming left V 9 bases short and J 3 bases short, with 20 bases between. Germline values: CDR1 MNHEY, CDR2 SMNVEV (reference sequence). The CDR3 covers 16 residues. The CDR3 nucleotides read TGTGCCAGTTCTCTCGCGGGTGGGGTTTACACCGGGGAGCTGTTTTTT. Translating it yields CASSLAGGVYTGELFF.